The clone carrying this T cell receptor beta chain was seen repeatedly, ten times or more. As yet, its antigen is unknown. This sample was included in a study of spatial heterogeneity in lung cancer. Study-wide findings and caveats: Intratumoral expanded alpha and beta TCR counts were found to track tumor mutation counts.

As to time point: sample taken at primary tumor resection. Some 72 TRACERx patients with early, untreated non-small cell lung cancer donated samples. Unsorted whole RNA samples from tumor, nontumor lung or frozen PBMC were sequenced. One entry per CDR3 protein, called by TCRdb with MiXCR from the 5' RACE reads. The data show under 15,000 distinct CDR3 sequences, roughly 5.4% seen once. CDR3 length equals 14 residues. Germline V gene lookup returns CDR1 SGHRS and CDR2 YFSETQ. V was shortened by 0 bases and J by 0 bases, with 5 bases between the two germline ends. The starting material was lung tumor tissue, obtained at surgery. The chain has TRBV5-1 and TRBJ2-3; D may be TRBD2 (5 bases). This receptor was taken from a male donor with early-stage non-small cell lung cancer. CDR3 sequence (DNA): TGCGCCAGCAGCTTGGGGGAGAGCACAGATACGCAGTATTTT. It specifies CASSLGESTDTQYF. Drawing the rest from reference TRBV5-1 and TRBJ2-3, the complete variable domain is KAGVTQTPRYLIKTRGQQVTLSCSPISGHRSVSWYQQTPGQGLQFLFEYFSETQRNKGNFPGRFSGRQFSNSRSEMNVSTLELGDSALYLCASSLGESTDTQYFGPGTRLTVL.